The next 27 T cell receptor beta chains were all read from a single sample in a study of Graves' ophthalmopathy and Graves' hyperthyroidism. Scientists amplified the TCR beta CDR3 regions from RNA transcripts. First-round RT-PCR employed HTBI primers, with a second-round multiplex PCR after it. TCRdb called the multiplex PCR reads again in MiXCR, with one record for every CDR3 protein. The table has 650,000 to 800,000 distinct CDR3 sequences, more than 40% seen once. The sequenced material came from peripheral blood. These receptors were collected from an adult man with Graves' ophthalmopathy.

The chain is built from TRBV11-2 and TRBJ1-5; D is undetermined. CDR1 and CDR2 (germline): SGHAT, FQNNGV. The CDR3 covers 11 residues. The V end lost 1 base, the J end lost 14 bases, and 9 bases lay between the germline ends. The CDR3 protein is CASSLGVYEHF. Here the CDR3 DNA reads TGTGCCAGCAGCTTAGGTGTATACGAGCATTTT.

As concerns this clonotype: A read error may explain this, as a much larger clone is one base away. The chain uses TRBV12-3 or TRBV12-4 and TRBJ2-6; D is unresolved. Trimming removed 4 bases at V and 0 bases at J, with 10 bases between. This CDR3 has 16 residues. CDR3 loop: CASSSPPRSGANVLTF. CDR3 bases: TGTGCCAGCAGTTCCCCACCCCGCTCTGGGGCCAACGTCCTGACTTTC.

The table lists this clonotype with many counts. The V gene is TRBV7-9, the J gene TRBJ1-4, with D possibly TRBD1 on 6 matching bases. Trimming took off 6 bases at V and 0 bases at J, with 11 bases between the two ends. The CDR3 is 15 amino acids. Germline CDR1 reads SEHNR; CDR2 reads FQNEAQ (reference sequence). The CDR3: CASRQGYATNEKLFF. CDR3 nucleotide sequence: TGTGCCAGCAGACAGGGATATGCAACTAATGAAAAACTGTTTTTT.

This clonotype was recorded many times. This sequence joins TRBV7-2 and TRBJ2-2, with a weak D call TRBD2 (6 bases). The length of the CDR3 is 14 residues. Germline CDR1 is SGHTA and CDR2 is FQGNSA. V lost 1 base and J lost 5, with 8 bases in between. CDR3 DNA sequence: TGTGCCAGCAGCTTAGGGGGAGGTACCGGGGAGCTGTTTTTT. It translates to CASSLGGGTGELFF. The full variable domain, rest sourced from reference TRBV7-2 and TRBJ2-2, is GAGVSQSPSNKVTEKGKDVELRCDPISGHTALYWYRQSLGQGLEFLIYFQGNSAPDKSGLPSDRFSAERTGGSVSTLTIQRTQQEDSAVYLCASSLGGGTGELFFGEGSRLTVL.

V gene TRBV6-5 combines with J gene TRBJ1-1; D gene ambiguous. Between the trimmed V and J ends, which lost 6 bases and 2 bases, there was a span of 10 bases. This CDR3 has 13 residues. Germline CDR1 MNHEY, CDR2 SVGAGI. The CDR3 reads CASRQNTNTEAFF. CDR3 DNA sequence: TGTGCCAGCAGGCAGAACACAAACACTGAAGCTTTCTTT.

This clonotype was recorded a few times. DNA for the CDR3: TGTGCCACTCAGGGGTCGGTCGGGGAGCTGTTTTTT. Protein: CATQGSVGELFF. The chain uses TRBV6-5 and TRBJ2-2, with D perhaps TRBD1 (6 bases). The V gene lost 10 bases and the J gene lost 7 bases, with 13 bases spanning the gap. Germline CDR1 MNHEY, CDR2 SVGAGI. The CDR3 has 12 residues.

The V and J genes are TRBV5-8 and TRBJ2-2, with D possibly being TRBD1 (6 bases). CDR1 SGHTS and CDR2 YDEGEE come from the germline V gene. This CDR3 comprises 15 residues. The V gene lost 5 bases and the J gene lost 0 bases, with 11 bases spanning the gap. The CDR3 protein is CASRPGHPNTGELFF. The CDR3 DNA follows: TGTGCCAGCAGGCCGGGACATCCGAACACCGGGGAGCTGTTTTTT.

This clonotype was seen at least ten times. The gene calls are TRBV12-3 or TRBV12-4 and TRBJ2-7; perhaps D is TRBD1 or TRBD2 (5 bases each). V was clipped by 6 bases and J by 9 bases, with 21 bases between them. The CDR3 sequence is 14 residues long. The chain's CDR3 is CASSDTGTRIRQYF. The CDR3 DNA reads as TGTGCCAGCAGCGACACCGGGACCCGCATCCGGCAGTACTTC.

V is TRBV20-1 and J is TRBJ2-7; D gene unclear. V shed 1 base and J shed 1 base, with 8 bases lying between them. The germline CDR1 and CDR2 sequences are DFQATT and SNEGSKA (reference sequence). This CDR3 contains 13 residues. The CDR3 nucleotides are TGCAGTGCTAGAGGGGGTGGGTCCTACGAGCAGTACTTC. Translation gives CSARGGGSYEQYF.

As to this clonotype: Since the CDR3 does not end with the conserved phenylalanine or tryptophan, this likely comes from a read error. The DNA for the CDR3 is TGTGCCAGCAGCTTAGCACGGGGGACTAACTATGGCTACACCCTC. Translated: CASSLARGTNYGYTL. This chain connects TRBV7-2 to TRBJ1-2, with a possible D match to TRBD1 (5 bases). There are 15 residues in the CDR3. Germline assignment: CDR1 SGHTA and CDR2 FQGNSA. With 0 bases removed from V and 0 bases from J, the gap between germline ends came to 8 bases.

Notes on this clonotype: Since no conserved phenylalanine or tryptophan closes the CDR3, a read error is the likely cause. The CDR3 region is CASSPGQGGSNQPQHL. CDR3 nucleotides: TGTGCCAGCAGCCCTGGACAGGGAGGGAGCAATCAGCCCCAGCATCTT. This chain uses TRBV2 with TRBJ1-5; 8 bases match TRBD1. The CDR3 has 16 residues. In germline, CDR1 is SNHLY, CDR2 FYNNEI. Trimming cost V 6 bases and J 1 base; bases outside gene matches: 8.

In its sample, this clonotype was seen many times. This chain connects TRBV24-1 to TRBJ2-2; TRBD2 might be the D (6 bases). Germline-derived CDR1 and CDR2 are KGHDR and SFDVKD. V was shortened by 12 bases and J by 4 bases, with 17 bases between the two germline ends. The CDR3 runs 14 residues. The CDR3 loop is CADMGGRGTGELFF. In DNA, the CDR3 is TGTGCCGACATGGGAGGCCGGGGCACCGGGGAGCTGTTTTTT.

The chain joins TRBV15 to TRBJ1-6; 7 bases are shared with TRBD1. Germline V gives CDR1 LNHNV, CDR2 YYDKDF (reference sequence). The CDR3 runs 14 residues. After removal of 9 bases from V and 10 bases from J, the junction contained 12 bases not matched to a gene. CDR3 coding DNA: TGTGCCACGAGGAGGCAGGGGGGAAAGTCACCCCTCCACTTT. Translated: CATRRQGGKSPLHF.

This clonotype has a count of ten or more. The chain carries TRBV20-1 and TRBJ1-3; D is undetermined. V was shortened by 3 bases and J by 0 bases, with 6 bases between the two germline ends. The CDR3 covers 13 residues. Germline CDR1 is DFQATT and CDR2 is SNEGSKA (reference sequence). CDR3 loop: CSAREDSGNTIYF. The DNA for the CDR3 is TGCAGTGCTAGGGAAGACTCTGGAAACACCATATATTTT.

The rearrangement joins TRBV2 to TRBJ2-5; 12 nucleotides agree with TRBD2. Germline CDR1 and CDR2: SNHLY and FYNNEI. The CDR3 runs to 15 residues. J lost 9 bases, V lost 3 bases, and 8 bases had no gene match. Here the CDR3 reads CASSEALAGGEAQYF. The CDR3 DNA sequence: TGTGCCAGCAGTGAGGCACTAGCGGGAGGTGAGGCCCAGTACTTC.

V and J are TRBV2 and TRBJ2-7, with D perhaps TRBD2 (5 bases). V shed 7 bases and J shed 2 bases, with 15 bases lying between them. The germline CDR1 and CDR2 sequences are SNHLY and FYNNEI. CDR3 length equals 14 residues. The CDR3 DNA sequence: TGTGCCAGCATCAAAGGGCGGGCCACCTACGAGCAGTACTTC. It translates to CASIKGRATYEQYF.

This rearrangement joins TRBV2 to TRBJ1-5; a weak D match, TRBD1 (5 bases). In germline, CDR1 is SNHLY, CDR2 FYNNEI. The V gene lost 5 bases and the J gene lost 0 bases, with 17 bases spanning the gap. The CDR3 contains 17 residues. The CDR3 DNA follows: TGTGCCAGCAGTCCAGCGGGACGTAGCTATAGCAATCAGCCCCAGCATTTT. Protein: CASSPAGRSYSNQPQHF.

This clonotype was seen repeatedly, ten times or more. The rearrangement joins TRBV12-3 or TRBV12-4 to TRBJ1-6; D gene unclear. The CDR3 runs 13 residues. Trimming shortened V by 3 bases and J by 9 bases, and 9 bases separated the two germline ends. The chain's CDR3 is CASSFREGSPLHF. CDR3 sequence (DNA): TGTGCCAGCAGTTTCCGGGAGGGTTCACCCCTCCACTTT.

This clonotype showed up many times. The J gene is TRBJ1-1, the V gene TRBV7-3; D is perhaps TRBD1 (5 bases). The CDR3 has 13 amino acids. Looked up from germline, CDR1 is SGHTA and CDR2 is FQGTGA. The ends were cut back, 4 bases at V and 3 bases at J, with 9 bases in the middle. CDR3 protein: CASSSDIYTEAFF. DNA for the CDR3: TGTGCCAGCAGCTCGGACATTTACACTGAAGCTTTCTTT. The variable domain in full, with the rest retrieved from reference TRBV7-3 and TRBJ1-1, is GAGVSQTPSNKVTEKGKYVELRCDPISGHTALYWYRQSLGQGPEFLIYFQGTGAADDSGLPNDRFFAVRPEGSVSTLKIQRTERGDSAVYLCASSSDIYTEAFFGQGTRLTVV.

This clonotype was observed at least ten times. This CDR3 reads CASKAGAQPYGYTF. DNA of the CDR3: TGTGCCAGCAAAGCGGGGGCTCAACCTTATGGCTACACCTTC. The V call is TRBV9, the J call TRBJ1-2, with D perhaps matching TRBD1 (6 bases). The CDR3 runs 14 residues. In germline, CDR1 is SGDLS, CDR2 YYNGEE. The V end was cut by 6 bases, the J end by 5 bases, with 17 bases between. Variable domain in full (rest from reference TRBV9 and TRBJ1-2): DSGVTQTPKHLITATGQRVTLRCSPRSGDLSVYWYQQSLDQGLQFLIQYYNGEERAKGNILERFSAQQFPDLHSELNLSSLELGDSALYFCASKAGAQPYGYTFGSGTRLTVV.

The V and J genes are TRBV15 and TRBJ1-1; maybe TRBD1 (6 bases). The CDR3 is 13 amino acids. Germline V gives CDR1 LNHNV, CDR2 YYDKDF (reference sequence). V shed 8 bases and J shed 3 bases, with 13 bases lying between them. CDR3 bases: TGTGCCACCTCACAGGGTTGGTACACTGAAGCTTTCTTT. This encodes CATSQGWYTEAFF.

Details on this clonotype: A much larger clonotype is one base distant, so this may be a read error. The chain is built from TRBV10-3 and TRBJ1-1, with 9 bases fitting TRBD1. Germline V lookup: CDR1 ENHRY, CDR2 SYGVKD. The CDR3 length is 13 residues. The CDR3 region has the DNA TGTGCCAGCAGTGATCGACAGGGGGTGGAAGCTTTCTTT. Translated: CASSDRQGVEAFF.

This clonotype was observed a handful of times. The chain is built from TRBV7-9 and TRBJ1-2; the match to TRBD1 covers 10 bases. Trimming cost V 1 base and J 2 bases; bases outside gene matches: 4. The CDR3 length is 16 residues. Germline values: CDR1 SEHNR, CDR2 FQNEAQ (reference sequence). This CDR3 reads CASSLDGTGVNYGYTF. The CDR3 DNA reads as TGTGCCAGCAGCTTAGATGGGACAGGGGTAAACTATGGCTACACCTTC.

This clonotype showed up just once. An end of the junction does not agree with germline; a read error may underlie this. The chain joins TRBV15 to TRBJ2-7, with TRBD1 identical over 9 bases. CDR1 and CDR2 (germline): LNHNV, YYDKDF (reference sequence). The CDR3 consists of 14 residues. This CDR3 is CASSGDRATYEQYF. In nucleotides, the CDR3 is TGTGCCAGCAGCGGGGACAGGGCTACCTACGAGCAGTACTTC.

The genes are TRBV5-1 and TRBJ2-5; TRBD2 aligns across 14 bases. The V gene's germline CDR1 is SGHRS and CDR2 YFSETQ. The CDR3 contains 17 residues. The junction had 7 bases not matched to a gene; V was cut back by 2 bases and J by 4 bases. CDR3 loop: CASSLYSGTSGGETQYF. CDR3 nucleotide sequence: TGCGCCAGCAGCTTATACTCCGGGACTAGCGGGGGAGAGACCCAGTACTTC.

This clonotype was observed a few times. The chain employs TRBV6-9 and TRBJ2-5; 10 nucleotides align to TRBD2. Germline CDR1 is MNHGY and CDR2 is SVAAGI. The CDR3 length is 15 residues. J was trimmed by 2 bases and V by 6 bases; bases with no gene match: 6. The CDR3 DNA is TGTGCCAGCAGGCCCAAGACTAGCGGGCAAGAGACCCAGTACTTC. Translating it yields CASRPKTSGQETQYF.

This clonotype was observed a few times. The rearrangement uses TRBV6-1 and TRBJ2-7, with 15 bases aligning to TRBD2. CDR1 and CDR2 (germline): MNHNS, SASEGT. The CDR3 runs 16 residues. Losses at the gene ends were 3 bases for V and 3 bases for J; bases not matched to a gene: 3. CDR3 sequence: CASSEGLAGGIYEQYF. Here the CDR3 DNA reads TGTGCCAGCAGTGAGGGACTAGCGGGAGGAATCTACGAGCAGTACTTC.